The entry below describes one TCR beta chain. The CDR3 runs 15 residues. Germline V CDR1 and CDR2: ENHRY, SYGVKD. Between the trimmed V and J ends, which lost 3 bases and 6 bases, there was a span of 12 bases. The data were produced by immunoSEQ multiplex PCR, yet TCRdb's version contains in-frame clones alone and is incomplete. The data show some 73,000 clones, 90% to 95% seen once. The data stem from a study of technical replicates of blood from a few donors. This receptor was obtained from a human donor in good health. Some clones in this sample may be carry-over from other donors' samples. The sample consisted of PBMCs. This chain connects TRBV10-3 to TRBJ1-6; no reliable D call. The DNA for the CDR3 is TGTGCCATCAGTGACTCAAGAACCAGTAATTCACCCCTCCACTTT. Its translation: CAISDSRTSNSPLHF.